The clone carrying this TCR beta chain has ten or more counts. The data were obtained in a study of T cells in Graves' hyperthyroidism and ophthalmopathy. Amplified TCR beta CDR3 regions came from RNA transcripts. RT-PCR in the first round (using the HTBI primer set) targeted the TCR CDR3. MiXCR was run by TCRdb on the multiplex PCR reads, yielding one entry per CDR3 protein. The sample includes about 360,000 distinct CDR3 sequences, around 13% of them seen just once. J was trimmed by 6 bases and V by 4 bases; bases with no gene match: 7. Germline V gene data show CDR1 as LGHDT and CDR2 as YNNKEL (reference sequence). The CDR3 totals 16 residues.

The chain employs TRBV3-1 and TRBJ2-3, with 13 bases lining up with TRBD2. The source is a woman aged 18 to 35 with Graves' hyperthyroidism. The specimen sequenced was blood. CDR3 sequence (DNA): TGTGCCAGCAGCCTTCAACTAGCGGGGGGGCCGGATACGCAGTATTTT. Protein product: CASSLQLAGGPDTQYF.